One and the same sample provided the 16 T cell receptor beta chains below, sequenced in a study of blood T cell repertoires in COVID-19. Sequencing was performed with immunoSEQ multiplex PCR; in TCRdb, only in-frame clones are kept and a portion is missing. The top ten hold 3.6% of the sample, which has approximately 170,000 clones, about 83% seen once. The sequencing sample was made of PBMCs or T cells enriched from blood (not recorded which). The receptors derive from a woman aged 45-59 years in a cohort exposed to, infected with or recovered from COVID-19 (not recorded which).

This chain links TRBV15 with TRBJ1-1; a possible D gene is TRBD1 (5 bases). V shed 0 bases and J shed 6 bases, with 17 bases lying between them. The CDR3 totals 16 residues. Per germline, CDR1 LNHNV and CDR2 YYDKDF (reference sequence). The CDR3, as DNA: TGTGCCACCAGCAGAGATTTATCGGGAGGGGACGCTGAAGCTTTCTTT. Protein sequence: CATSRDLSGGDAEAFF.

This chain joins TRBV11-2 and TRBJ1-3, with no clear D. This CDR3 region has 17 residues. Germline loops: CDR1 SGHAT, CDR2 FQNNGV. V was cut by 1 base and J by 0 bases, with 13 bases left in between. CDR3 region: CASSLAPAGSSGNTIYF. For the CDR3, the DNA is TGTGCCAGCAGCTTAGCCCCCGCGGGGTCCTCTGGAAACACCATATATTTT. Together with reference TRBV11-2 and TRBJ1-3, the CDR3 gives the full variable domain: EAGVAQSPRYKIIEKRQSVAFWCNPISGHATLYWYQQILGQGPKLLIQFQNNGVVDDSQLPKDRFSAERLKGVDSTLKIQPAKLEDSAVYLCASSLAPAGSSGNTIYFGEGSWLTVV.

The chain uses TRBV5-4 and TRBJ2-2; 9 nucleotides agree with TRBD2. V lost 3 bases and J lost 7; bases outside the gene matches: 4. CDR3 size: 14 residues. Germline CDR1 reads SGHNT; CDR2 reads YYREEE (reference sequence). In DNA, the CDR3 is TGTGCCAGCAGCTCGGGACTAGCAAGCGGGGAGCTGTTTTTT. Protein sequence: CASSSGLASGELFF.

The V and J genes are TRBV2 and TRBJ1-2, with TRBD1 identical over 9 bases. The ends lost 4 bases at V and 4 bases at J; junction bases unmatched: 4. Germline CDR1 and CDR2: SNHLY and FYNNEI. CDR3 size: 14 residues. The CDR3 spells CASSGQGGIYGYTF. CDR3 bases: TGTGCCAGCAGTGGACAGGGGGGCATCTATGGCTACACCTTC.

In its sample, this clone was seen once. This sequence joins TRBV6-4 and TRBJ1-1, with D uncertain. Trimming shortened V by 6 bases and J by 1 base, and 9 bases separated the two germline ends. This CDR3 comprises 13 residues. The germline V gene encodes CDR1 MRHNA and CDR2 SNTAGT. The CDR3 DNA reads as TGTGCCAGCAGATCCACCGGGAACACTGAAGCTTTCTTT. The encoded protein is CASRSTGNTEAFF.

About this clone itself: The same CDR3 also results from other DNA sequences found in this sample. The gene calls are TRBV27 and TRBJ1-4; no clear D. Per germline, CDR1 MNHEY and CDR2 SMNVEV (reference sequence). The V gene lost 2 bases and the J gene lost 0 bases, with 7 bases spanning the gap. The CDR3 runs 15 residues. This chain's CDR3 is CASSLRTATNEKLFF. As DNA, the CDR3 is TGTGCCAGCAGTTTAAGGACTGCAACTAATGAAAAACTGTTTTTT.

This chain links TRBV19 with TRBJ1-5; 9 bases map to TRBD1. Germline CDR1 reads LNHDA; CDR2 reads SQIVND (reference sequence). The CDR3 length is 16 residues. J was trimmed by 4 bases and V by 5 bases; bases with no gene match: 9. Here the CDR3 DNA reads TGTGCCAGTAGTTGGGGGGGGACAGGGAGGAATCAGCCCCAGCATTTT. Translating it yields CASSWGGTGRNQPQHF.

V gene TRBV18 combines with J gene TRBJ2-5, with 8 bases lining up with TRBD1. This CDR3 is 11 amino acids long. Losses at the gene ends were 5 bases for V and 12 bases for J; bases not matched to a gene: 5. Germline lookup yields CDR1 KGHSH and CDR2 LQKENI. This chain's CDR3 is CASSSEGQEYF. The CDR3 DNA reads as TGTGCCAGCTCATCCGAGGGACAGGAGTACTTC.

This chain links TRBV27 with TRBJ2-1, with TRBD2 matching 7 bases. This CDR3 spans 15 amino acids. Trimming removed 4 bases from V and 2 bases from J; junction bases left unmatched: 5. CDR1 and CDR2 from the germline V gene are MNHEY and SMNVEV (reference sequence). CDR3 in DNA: TGTGCCAGCAGTTACAAACGGGGGGCCTACAATGAGCAGTTCTTC. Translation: CASSYKRGAYNEQFF.

The CDR3 DNA sequence: TGCGCCAGCAGCCTGAAATTCGGGGTTTCCATAAATGAGCAGTTCTTC. It codes for CASSLKFGVSINEQFF. The chain recombines TRBV5-1 with TRBJ2-1, with D tentatively TRBD2 (5 bases). CDR1 is SGHRS, CDR2 YFSETQ, per germline. V was shortened by 4 bases and J by 7 bases, with 21 bases between the two germline ends. The CDR3 totals 16 residues.

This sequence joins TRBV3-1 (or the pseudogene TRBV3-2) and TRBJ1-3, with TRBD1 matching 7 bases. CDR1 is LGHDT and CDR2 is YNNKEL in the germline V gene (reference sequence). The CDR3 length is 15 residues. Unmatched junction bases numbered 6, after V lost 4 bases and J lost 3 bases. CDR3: CASSLEGGGGNTIYF. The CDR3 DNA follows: TGTGCCAGCAGCCTGGAAGGGGGCGGTGGAAACACCATATATTTT.

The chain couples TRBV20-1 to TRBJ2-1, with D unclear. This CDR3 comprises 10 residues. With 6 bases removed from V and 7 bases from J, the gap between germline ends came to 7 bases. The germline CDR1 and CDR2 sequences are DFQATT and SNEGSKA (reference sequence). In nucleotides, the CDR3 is TGCAGTGCCCTCTTTAATGAGCAGTTCTTC. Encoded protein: CSALFNEQFF.

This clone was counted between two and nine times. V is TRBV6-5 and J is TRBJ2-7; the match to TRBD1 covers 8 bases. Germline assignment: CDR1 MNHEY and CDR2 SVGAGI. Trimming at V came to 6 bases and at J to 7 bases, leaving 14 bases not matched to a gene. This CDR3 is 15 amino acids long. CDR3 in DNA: TGTGCCAGCAGCGCGAGGGGCAGGGGGCGCGGGGAGCAGTACTTC. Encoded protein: CASSARGRGRGEQYF.

CDR3 nucleotides: TGTGCCAGCAGTTTATTAGCGGGAGGCTTCACAGATACGCAGTATTTT. It translates to CASSLLAGGFTDTQYF. The chain uses TRBV27 and TRBJ2-3; 10 bases match TRBD2. With V trimmed by 1 base and J by 2 bases, 3 bases remained unmatched. Germline CDR1 MNHEY, CDR2 SMNVEV (reference sequence). The CDR3 has 16 residues.

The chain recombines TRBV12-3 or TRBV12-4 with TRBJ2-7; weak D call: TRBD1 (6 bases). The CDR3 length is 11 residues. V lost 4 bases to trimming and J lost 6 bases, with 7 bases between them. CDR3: CASSSRGEQYF. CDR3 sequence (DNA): TGTGCCAGCAGTTCCAGGGGCGAGCAGTACTTC.

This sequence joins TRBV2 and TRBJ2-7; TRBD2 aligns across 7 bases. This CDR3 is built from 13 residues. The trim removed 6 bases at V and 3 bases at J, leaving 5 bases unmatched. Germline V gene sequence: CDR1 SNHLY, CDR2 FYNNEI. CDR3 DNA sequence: TGTGCCAGCAGCTCTAGCGGAATCTACGAGCAGTACTTC. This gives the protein CASSSSGIYEQYF.